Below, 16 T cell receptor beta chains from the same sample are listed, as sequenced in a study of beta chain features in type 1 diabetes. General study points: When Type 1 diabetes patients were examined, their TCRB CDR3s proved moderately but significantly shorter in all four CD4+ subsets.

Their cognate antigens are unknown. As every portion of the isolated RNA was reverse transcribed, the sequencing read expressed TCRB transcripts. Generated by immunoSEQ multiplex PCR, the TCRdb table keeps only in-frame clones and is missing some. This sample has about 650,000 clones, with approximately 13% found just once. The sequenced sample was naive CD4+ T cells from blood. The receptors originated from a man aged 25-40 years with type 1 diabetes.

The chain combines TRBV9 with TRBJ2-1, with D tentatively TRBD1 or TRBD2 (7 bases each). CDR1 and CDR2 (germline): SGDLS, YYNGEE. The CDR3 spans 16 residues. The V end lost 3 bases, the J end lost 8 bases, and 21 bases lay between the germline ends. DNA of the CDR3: TGTGCCAGCAGCGCCTCCCAGGGGGGGACGGGCTATGAGCAGTTCTTC. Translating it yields CASSASQGGTGYEQFF.

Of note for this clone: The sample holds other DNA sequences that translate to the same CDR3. CDR3 loop: CASSPGQSNQPQHF. CDR3 DNA sequence: TGTGCCAGCTCACCGGGACAGAGCAATCAGCCCCAGCATTTT. The genes are TRBV18 and TRBJ1-5; 7 bases agree with TRBD1. The CDR3 consists of 14 residues. J lost 1 base, V lost 3 bases, and 0 bases had no gene match. CDR1 KGHSH and CDR2 LQKENI come from the germline V gene.

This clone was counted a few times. This CDR3 reads CAWSGGQSTNEKLFF. The CDR3 DNA reads as TGTGCCTGGAGTGGGGGACAGTCAACTAATGAAAAACTGTTTTTT. J is TRBJ1-4 and V is TRBV30; 7 bases are a match to TRBD1. The junction had 2 bases not matched to a gene; V was cut back by 1 base and J by 0 bases. The CDR3 has 15 residues. CDR1 and CDR2 from the germline V gene are GTSNPN and SVGIG (reference sequence).

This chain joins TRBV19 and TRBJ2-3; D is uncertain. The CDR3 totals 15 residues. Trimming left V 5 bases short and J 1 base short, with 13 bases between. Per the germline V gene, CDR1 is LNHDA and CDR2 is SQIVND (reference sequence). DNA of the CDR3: TGTGCCAGTAGTCCCCGACATGATCGCACAGATACGCAGTATTTT. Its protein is CASSPRHDRTDTQYF.

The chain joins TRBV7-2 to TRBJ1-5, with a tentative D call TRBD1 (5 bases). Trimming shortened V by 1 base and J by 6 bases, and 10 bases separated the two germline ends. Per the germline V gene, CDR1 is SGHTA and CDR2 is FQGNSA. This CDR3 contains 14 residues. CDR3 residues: CASSLEVGRQPQHF. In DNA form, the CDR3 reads TGTGCCAGCAGCTTAGAGGTGGGGCGTCAGCCCCAGCATTTT.

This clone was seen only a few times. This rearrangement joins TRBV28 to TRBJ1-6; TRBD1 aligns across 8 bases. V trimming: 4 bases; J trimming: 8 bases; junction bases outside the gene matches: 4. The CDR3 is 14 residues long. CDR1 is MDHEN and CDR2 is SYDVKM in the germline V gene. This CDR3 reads CASSSDRAHSPLHF. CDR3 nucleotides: TGTGCCAGCAGTTCGGACAGGGCCCATTCACCCCTCCACTTT.

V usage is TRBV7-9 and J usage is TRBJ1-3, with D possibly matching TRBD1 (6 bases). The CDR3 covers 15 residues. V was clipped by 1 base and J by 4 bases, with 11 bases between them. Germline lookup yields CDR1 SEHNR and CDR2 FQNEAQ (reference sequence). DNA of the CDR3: TGTGCCAGCAGCTTAGATCGGGGGCTCGGAAACACCATATATTTT. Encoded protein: CASSLDRGLGNTIYF.

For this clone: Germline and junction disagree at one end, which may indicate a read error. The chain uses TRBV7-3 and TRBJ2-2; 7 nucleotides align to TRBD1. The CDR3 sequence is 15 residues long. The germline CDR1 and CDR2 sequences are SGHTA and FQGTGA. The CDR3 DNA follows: TGTGCCAGCAGCCTAACAGGGGAGAGAGGCGGGGAGCTGTTTTTT. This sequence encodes CASSLTGERGGELFF.

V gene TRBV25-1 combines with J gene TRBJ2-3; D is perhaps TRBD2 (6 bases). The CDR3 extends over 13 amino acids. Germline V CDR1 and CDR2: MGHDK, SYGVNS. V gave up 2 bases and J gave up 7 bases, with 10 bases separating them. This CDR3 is CASSEAGRYTQYF. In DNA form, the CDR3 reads TGTGCCAGCAGTGAAGCGGGGAGATATACGCAGTATTTT.

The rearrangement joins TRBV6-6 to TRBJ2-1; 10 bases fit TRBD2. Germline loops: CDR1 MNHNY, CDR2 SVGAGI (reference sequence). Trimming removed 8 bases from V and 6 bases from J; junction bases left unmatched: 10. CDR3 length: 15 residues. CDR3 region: CASAGERGGGNEQFF. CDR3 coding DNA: TGTGCCAGCGCCGGGGAGCGGGGGGGCGGCAATGAGCAGTTCTTC.

CDR3 nucleotide sequence: TGTGCCATCACTCCGACAGGGGGGTATAATTCACCCCTCCACTTT. It yields the protein CAITPTGGYNSPLHF. The chain employs TRBV10-3 and TRBJ1-6, with TRBD1 matching 9 bases. Trimming took 7 bases from V and 4 from J; bases not matched to a gene: 5. The CDR3 contains 15 residues. Germline V gene data show CDR1 as ENHRY and CDR2 as SYGVKD.

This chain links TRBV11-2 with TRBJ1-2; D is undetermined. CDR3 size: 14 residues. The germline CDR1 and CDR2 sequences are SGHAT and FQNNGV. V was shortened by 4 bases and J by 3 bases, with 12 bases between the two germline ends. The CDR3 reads CASSYGSRDYGYTF. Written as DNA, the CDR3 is TGTGCCAGCAGCTATGGATCACGGGACTATGGCTACACCTTC.

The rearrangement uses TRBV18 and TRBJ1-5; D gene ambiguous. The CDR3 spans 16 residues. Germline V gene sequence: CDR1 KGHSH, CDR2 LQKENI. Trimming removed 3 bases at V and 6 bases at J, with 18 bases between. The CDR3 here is CASSPRDGSGSQPQHF. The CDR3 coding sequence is TGTGCCAGCTCACCCCGAGACGGGTCGGGGAGTCAGCCCCAGCATTTT.

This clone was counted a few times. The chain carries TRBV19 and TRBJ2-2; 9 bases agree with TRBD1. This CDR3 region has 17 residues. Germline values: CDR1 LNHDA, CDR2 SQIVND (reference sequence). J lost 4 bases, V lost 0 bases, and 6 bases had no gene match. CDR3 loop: CASSIDLGQGPTGELFF. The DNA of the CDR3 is TGTGCCAGTAGTATAGATTTAGGACAGGGGCCCACCGGGGAGCTGTTTTTT.

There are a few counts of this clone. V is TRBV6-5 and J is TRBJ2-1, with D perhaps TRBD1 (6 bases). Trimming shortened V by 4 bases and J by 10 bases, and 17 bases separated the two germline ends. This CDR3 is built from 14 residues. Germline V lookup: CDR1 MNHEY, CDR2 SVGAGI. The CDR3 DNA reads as TGTGCCAGCAGTTGGCTGGCAGCGGACAGCGAGCAGTTCTTC. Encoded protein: CASSWLAADSEQFF.

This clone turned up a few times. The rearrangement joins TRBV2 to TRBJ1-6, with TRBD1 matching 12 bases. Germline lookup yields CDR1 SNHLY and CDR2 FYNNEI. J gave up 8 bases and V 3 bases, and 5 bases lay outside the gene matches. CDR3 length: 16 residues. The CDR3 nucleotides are TGTGCCAGCAGTGAGGGGACAGGGGGCACTGATTCACCCCTCCACTTT. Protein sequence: CASSEGTGGTDSPLHF.